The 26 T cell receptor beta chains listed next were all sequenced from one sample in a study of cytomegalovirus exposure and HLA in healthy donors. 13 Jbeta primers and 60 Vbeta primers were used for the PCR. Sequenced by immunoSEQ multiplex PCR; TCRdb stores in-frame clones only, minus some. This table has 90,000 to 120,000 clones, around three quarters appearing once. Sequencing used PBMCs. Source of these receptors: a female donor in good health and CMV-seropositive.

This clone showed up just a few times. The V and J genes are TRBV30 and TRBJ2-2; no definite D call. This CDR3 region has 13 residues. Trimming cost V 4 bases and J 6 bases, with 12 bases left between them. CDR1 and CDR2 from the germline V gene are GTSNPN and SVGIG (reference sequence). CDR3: CAWKTVGAGELFF. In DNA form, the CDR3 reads TGTGCCTGGAAAACAGTCGGTGCCGGGGAGCTGTTTTTT. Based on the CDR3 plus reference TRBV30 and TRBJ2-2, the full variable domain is SQTIHQWPATLVQPVGSPLSLECTVEGTSNPNLYWYRQAAGRGLQLLFYSVGIGQISSEVPQNLSASRPQDRQFILSSKKLLLSDSGFYLCAWKTVGAGELFFGEGSRLTVL.

The CDR3 nucleotides read TGTGCCAGCAGCCTACGAACCCTAGCGGGGGACTACACCGGGGAGCTGTTTTTT. This encodes CASSLRTLAGDYTGELFF. The chain has TRBV7-8 and TRBJ2-2; 10 bases fit TRBD2. The germline V gene encodes CDR1 SGHVS and CDR2 FQNEAQ. The V and J ends lost 5 bases and 3 bases, in that order; junction bases with no gene match: 12. The CDR3 extends over 18 amino acids.

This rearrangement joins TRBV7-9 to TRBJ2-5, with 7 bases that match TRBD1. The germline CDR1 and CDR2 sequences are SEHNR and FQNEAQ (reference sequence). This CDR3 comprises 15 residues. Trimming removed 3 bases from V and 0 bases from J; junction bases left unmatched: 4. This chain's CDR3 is CASSFVQGDQETQYF. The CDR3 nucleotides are TGTGCCAGCAGCTTCGTCCAGGGGGACCAAGAGACCCAGTACTTC.

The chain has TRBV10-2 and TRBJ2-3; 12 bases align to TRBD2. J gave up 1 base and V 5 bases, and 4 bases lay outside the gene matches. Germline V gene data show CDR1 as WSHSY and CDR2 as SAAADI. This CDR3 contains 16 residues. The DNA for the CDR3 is TGCGCCAGCAGTCAGAGGACTAGCGGGGGCACAGATACGCAGTATTTT. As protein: CASSQRTSGGTDTQYF.

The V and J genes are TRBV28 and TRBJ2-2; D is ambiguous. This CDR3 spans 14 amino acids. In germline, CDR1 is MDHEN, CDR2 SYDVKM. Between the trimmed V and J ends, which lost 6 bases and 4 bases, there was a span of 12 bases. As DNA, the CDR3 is TGTGCCAGCAGCATAGCCCTCCCCACCGGGGAGCTGTTTTTT. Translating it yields CASSIALPTGELFF.

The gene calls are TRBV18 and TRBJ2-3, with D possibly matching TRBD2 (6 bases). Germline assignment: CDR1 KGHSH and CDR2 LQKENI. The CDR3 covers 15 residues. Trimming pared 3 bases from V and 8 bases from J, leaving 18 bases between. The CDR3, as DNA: TGTGCCAGCTCACCGGTATCCGGGACTTTAAGTACGCAGTATTTT. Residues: CASSPVSGTLSTQYF.

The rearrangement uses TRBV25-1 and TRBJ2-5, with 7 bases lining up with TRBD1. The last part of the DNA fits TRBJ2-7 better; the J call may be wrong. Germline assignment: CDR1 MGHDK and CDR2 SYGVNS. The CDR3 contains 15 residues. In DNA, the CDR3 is TGTGCCAGCAGTCCATCCAACAGGGGAATCTACGAGCAGTACTTC. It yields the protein CASSPSNRGIYEQYF.

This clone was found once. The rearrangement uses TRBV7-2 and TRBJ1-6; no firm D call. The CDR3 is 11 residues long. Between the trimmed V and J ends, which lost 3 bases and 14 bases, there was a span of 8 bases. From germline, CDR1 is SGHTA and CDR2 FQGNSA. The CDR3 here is CASSLPGSLHF. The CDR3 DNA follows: TGTGCCAGCAGCTTGCCGGGGTCCCTCCACTTT.

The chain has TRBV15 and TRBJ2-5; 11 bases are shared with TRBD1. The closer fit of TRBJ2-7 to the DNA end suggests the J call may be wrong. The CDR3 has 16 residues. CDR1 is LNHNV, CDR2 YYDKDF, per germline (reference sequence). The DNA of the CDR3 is TGTGCCACCAGCAGAGCGGGGACAGGGGGGGCCTACGAGCAGTACTTC. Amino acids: CATSRAGTGGAYEQYF.

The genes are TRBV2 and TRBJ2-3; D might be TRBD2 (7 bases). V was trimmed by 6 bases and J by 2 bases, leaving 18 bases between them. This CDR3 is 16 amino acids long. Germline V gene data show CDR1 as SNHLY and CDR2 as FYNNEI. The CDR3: CASRTGGGGPTDTQYF. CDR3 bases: TGTGCCAGCAGGACCGGGGGAGGGGGACCCACAGATACGCAGTATTTT.

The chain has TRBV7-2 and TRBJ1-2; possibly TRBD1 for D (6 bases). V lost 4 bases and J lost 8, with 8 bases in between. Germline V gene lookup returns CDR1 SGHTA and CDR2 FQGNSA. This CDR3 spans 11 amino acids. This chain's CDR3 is CASSSQGGYTF. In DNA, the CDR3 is TGTGCCAGCAGCTCACAGGGAGGCTACACCTTC.

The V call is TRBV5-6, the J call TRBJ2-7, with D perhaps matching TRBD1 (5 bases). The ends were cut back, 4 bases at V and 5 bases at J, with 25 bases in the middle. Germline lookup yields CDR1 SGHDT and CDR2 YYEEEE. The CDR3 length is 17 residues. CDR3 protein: CASSQGETRRRTDEQYF. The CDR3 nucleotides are TGTGCCAGCAGCCAGGGCGAGACACGCCGCCGGACGGACGAGCAGTACTTC. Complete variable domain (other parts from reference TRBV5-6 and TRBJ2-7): DAGVTQSPTHLIKTRGQQVTLRCSPKSGHDTVSWYQQALGQGPQFIFQYYEEEERQRGNFPDRFSGHQFPNYSSELNVNALLLGDSALYLCASSQGETRRRTDEQYFGPGTRLTVT.

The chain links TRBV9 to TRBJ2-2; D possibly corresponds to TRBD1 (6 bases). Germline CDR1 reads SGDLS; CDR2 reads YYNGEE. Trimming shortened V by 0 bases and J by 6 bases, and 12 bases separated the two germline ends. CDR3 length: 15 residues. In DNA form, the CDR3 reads TGTGCCAGCAGCGTAGGGGTACAGGGTGCCGGGGAGCTGTTTTTT. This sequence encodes CASSVGVQGAGELFF.

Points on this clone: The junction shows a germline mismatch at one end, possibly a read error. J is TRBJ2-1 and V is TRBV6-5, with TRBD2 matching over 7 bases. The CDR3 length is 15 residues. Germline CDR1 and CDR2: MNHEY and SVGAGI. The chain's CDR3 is CASSSPFGGNNGQFF. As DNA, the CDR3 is TGTGCCAGCAGTTCCCCTTTCGGGGGGAACAATGGGCAGTTCTTC.

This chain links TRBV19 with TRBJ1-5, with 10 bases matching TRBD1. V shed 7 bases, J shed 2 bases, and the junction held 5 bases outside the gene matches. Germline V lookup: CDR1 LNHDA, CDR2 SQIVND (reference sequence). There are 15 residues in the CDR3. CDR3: CASTRQGAGNQPQHF. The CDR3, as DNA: TGTGCCAGTACCCGACAGGGGGCTGGCAATCAGCCCCAGCATTTT.

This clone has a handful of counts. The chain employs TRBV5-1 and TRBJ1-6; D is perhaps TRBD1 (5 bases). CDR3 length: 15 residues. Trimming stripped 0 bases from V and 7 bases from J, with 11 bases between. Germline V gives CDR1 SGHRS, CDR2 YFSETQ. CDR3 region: CASSLGHAGNSPLHF. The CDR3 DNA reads TGCGCCAGCAGCTTGGGACACGCAGGGAATTCACCCCTCCACTTT.

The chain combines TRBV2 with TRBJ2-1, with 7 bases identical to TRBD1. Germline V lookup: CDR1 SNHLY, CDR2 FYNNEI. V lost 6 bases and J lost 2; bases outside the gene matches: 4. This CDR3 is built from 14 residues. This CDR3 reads CASRDRPTYNEQFF. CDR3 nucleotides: TGTGCCAGCAGGGACAGGCCCACCTACAATGAGCAGTTCTTC.

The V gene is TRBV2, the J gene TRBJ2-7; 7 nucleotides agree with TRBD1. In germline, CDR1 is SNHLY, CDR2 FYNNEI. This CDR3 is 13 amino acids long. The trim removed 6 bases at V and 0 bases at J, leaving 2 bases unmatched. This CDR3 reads CASRRDSSYEQYF. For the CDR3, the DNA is TGTGCCAGCAGGAGGGACAGCTCCTACGAGCAGTACTTC.

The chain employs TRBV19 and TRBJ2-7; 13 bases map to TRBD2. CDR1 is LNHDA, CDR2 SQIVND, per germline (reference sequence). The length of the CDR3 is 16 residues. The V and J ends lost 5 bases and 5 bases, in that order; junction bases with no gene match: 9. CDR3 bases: TGTGCCAGTAGTCCCACACTAGCGGGAGGGCCGGACGAGCAGTACTTC. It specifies CASSPTLAGGPDEQYF.

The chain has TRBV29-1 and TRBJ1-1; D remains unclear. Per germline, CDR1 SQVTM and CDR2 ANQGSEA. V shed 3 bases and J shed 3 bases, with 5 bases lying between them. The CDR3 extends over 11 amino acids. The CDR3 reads CSVDYYTEAFF. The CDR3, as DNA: TGCAGCGTTGACTACTACACTGAAGCTTTCTTT.

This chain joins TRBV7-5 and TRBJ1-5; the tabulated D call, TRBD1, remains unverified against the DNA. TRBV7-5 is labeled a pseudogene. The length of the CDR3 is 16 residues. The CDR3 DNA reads TGTGTCAGAAGCTGGGGACAGAACCTTAGCAATCAGCCCCAGCATTTT. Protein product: CVRSWGQNLSNQPQHF.

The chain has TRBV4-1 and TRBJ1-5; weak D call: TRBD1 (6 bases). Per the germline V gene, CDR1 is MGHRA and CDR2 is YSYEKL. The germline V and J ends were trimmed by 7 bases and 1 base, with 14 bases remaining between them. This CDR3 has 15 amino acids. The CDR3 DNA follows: TGCGCCAGCACACAGGGTTTTGGGAGCAATCAGCCCCAGCATTTT. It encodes CASTQGFGSNQPQHF.

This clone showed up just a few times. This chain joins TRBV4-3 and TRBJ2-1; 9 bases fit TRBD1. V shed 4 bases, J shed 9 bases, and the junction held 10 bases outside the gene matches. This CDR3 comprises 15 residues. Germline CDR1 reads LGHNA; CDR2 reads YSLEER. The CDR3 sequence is CASSLGTGPTGEQFF. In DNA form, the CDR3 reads TGCGCCAGCAGCCTAGGGACAGGGCCAACTGGTGAGCAGTTCTTC.

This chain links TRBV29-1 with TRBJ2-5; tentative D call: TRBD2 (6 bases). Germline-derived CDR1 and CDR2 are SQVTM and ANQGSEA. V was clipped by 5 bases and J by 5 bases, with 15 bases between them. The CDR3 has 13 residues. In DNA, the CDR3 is TGCAGCGTTCGAATAGCGGCGTGGGAGACCCAGTACTTC. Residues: CSVRIAAWETQYF.

CDR3 nucleotide sequence: TGTGCCAGCAGTGAAGCCCTTAGGACATTATCCTACAATGAGCAGTTCTTC. Its translation: CASSEALRTLSYNEQFF. The chain is built from TRBV6-1 and TRBJ2-1; perhaps TRBD1 as D (5 bases). V lost 0 bases and J lost 1, with 13 bases in between. The CDR3 length is 17 residues. Per germline, CDR1 MNHNS and CDR2 SASEGT.

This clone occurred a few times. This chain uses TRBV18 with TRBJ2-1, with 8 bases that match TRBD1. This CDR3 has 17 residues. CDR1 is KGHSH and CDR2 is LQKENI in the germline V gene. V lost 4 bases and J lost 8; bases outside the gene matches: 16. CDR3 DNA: TGTGCCAGCTCACTCCATCATGACAGGGGTCTCCGGGATGAGCAGTTCTTC. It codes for CASSLHHDRGLRDEQFF.